These 21 T cell receptor beta chains were all obtained from the same sample, sequenced in a study of cytomegalovirus exposure and HLA in healthy donors (dated by TCRdb to the late 2010s). The receptor library was made with the immunoSEQ multiplex PCR assay. A mixture of 60 forward primers for TCR Vbeta segments and 13 reverse primers for TCR Jbeta segments was used in the multiplex PCR. The table was pulled from immuneACCESS by TCRdb, which kept in-frame rearrangements only. Such tables lose some clones; where checked, under half of the loss comes from unresolved V genes, and the rest has no known cause. A total of tens of thousands of clones appear in this sample, less than 75% of them only once. The ten largest make up under 2.5% of the sample. The specimen sequenced was PBMCs. The receptors derive from a man younger than 45 in good health and CMV-seronegative.

In nucleotides, the CDR3 is TGTGCCAGCAGGCAGGGACTAGCGGGTAACAATGAGCAGTTCTTC. Translated, it gives CASRQGLAGNNEQFF. This chain uses TRBV6-5 with TRBJ2-1; TRBD2 matches at 12 bases. The germline V gene encodes CDR1 MNHEY and CDR2 SVGAGI. V shed 6 bases, J shed 5 bases, and the junction held 5 bases outside the gene matches. This CDR3 is built from 15 residues.

A single count supports this clone. The V and J genes are TRBV5-1 and TRBJ2-1; possible D gene TRBD1, 6 bases. The CDR3 length is 13 residues. V gave up 1 base and J gave up 6 bases, with 8 bases separating them. Germline V gene data show CDR1 as SGHRS and CDR2 as YFSETQ. The DNA for the CDR3 is TGCGCCAGCAGCTTGACAGGGATCAATGAGCAGTTCTTC. This gives the protein CASSLTGINEQFF. The complete variable domain, with remaining parts taken from reference TRBV5-1 and TRBJ2-1, reads KAGVTQTPRYLIKTRGQQVTLSCSPISGHRSVSWYQQTPGQGLQFLFEYFSETQRNKGNFPGRFSGRQFSNSRSEMNVSTLELGDSALYLCASSLTGINEQFFGPGTRLTVL.

The table lists this clone with a count of one. The chain couples TRBV6-5 to TRBJ1-5; D gene uncertain. CDR3 size: 15 residues. CDR1 and CDR2 (germline): MNHEY, SVGAGI. Trimming removed 5 bases at V and 0 bases at J, with 11 bases between. The DNA for the CDR3 is TGTGCCAGCAGTGGCGGGCCACTTAGCAATCAGCCCCAGCATTTT. Amino acid sequence: CASSGGPLSNQPQHF.

The chain carries TRBV27 and TRBJ1-1, with D unresolved. CDR1 MNHEY and CDR2 SMNVEV come from the germline V gene (reference sequence). The CDR3 runs to 16 residues. V gave up 5 bases and J gave up 1 base, with 17 bases separating them. This chain's CDR3 is CASSIREVGWNTEAFF. CDR3 sequence (DNA): TGTGCCAGCAGTATCCGGGAGGTGGGTTGGAACACTGAAGCTTTCTTT.

A few counts support this clone. V usage is TRBV28 and J usage is TRBJ1-2, with 8 bases lining up with TRBD1. V gave up 4 bases and J gave up 2 bases; unmatched junction bases: 6. Germline V gene sequence: CDR1 MDHEN, CDR2 SYDVKM. CDR3 length equals 15 residues. Written as DNA, the CDR3 is TGTGCCAGCAGTTCAGCAGGGACAGGCAACTATGGCTACACCTTC. Its protein is CASSSAGTGNYGYTF.

The chain combines TRBV9 with TRBJ2-3; maybe TRBD1 (5 bases). The CDR3 consists of 15 residues. Trimming removed 3 bases from V and 6 bases from J, with 17 bases in between. Germline CDR1 reads SGDLS; CDR2 reads YYNGEE. The CDR3 loop is CASSAQSSKGDTQYF. CDR3 in DNA: TGTGCCAGCAGCGCACAGAGTTCCAAGGGGGATACGCAGTATTTT. The entire variable domain, with the rest obtained from reference TRBV9 and TRBJ2-3, is as follows: DSGVTQTPKHLITATGQRVTLRCSPRSGDLSVYWYQQSLDQGLQFLIQYYNGEERAKGNILERFSAQQFPDLHSELNLSSLELGDSALYFCASSAQSSKGDTQYFGPGTRLTVL.

The V call is TRBV7-9, the J call TRBJ1-1; maybe TRBD1 (6 bases). CDR3 length: 16 amino acids. The V end was cut by 6 bases, the J end by 3 bases, with 20 bases between. The germline V gene has CDR1 SEHNR and CDR2 FQNEAQ (reference sequence). CDR3 region: CASRHSRDIAYTEAFF. The CDR3, as DNA: TGTGCCAGCAGACATTCCCGGGACATAGCATACACTGAAGCTTTCTTT.

This chain joins TRBV30 and TRBJ2-2; 10 nucleotides line up with TRBD2. The J segment lost 8 bases and the V segment lost 5 bases, leaving 8 bases of the junction unmatched. The CDR3 runs 14 residues. Germline-derived CDR1 and CDR2 are GTSNPN and SVGIG (reference sequence). The CDR3 DNA follows: TGTGCCTGGTCCCCAGCGGGGGGGCCGGGGGAGCTGTTTTTT. Amino acids: CAWSPAGGPGELFF.

The chain is built from TRBV7-8 and TRBJ2-2; 7 bases line up with TRBD1. V shed 5 bases and J 4 bases; nucleotides not matched to a gene: 7. The CDR3 is made up of 15 amino acids. From germline, CDR1 is SGHVS and CDR2 FQNEAQ. Here the CDR3 reads CASSVSRGITGELFF. For the CDR3, the DNA is TGTGCCAGCAGCGTTTCCAGGGGGATCACCGGGGAGCTGTTTTTT.

This chain links TRBV5-7 with TRBJ2-1; no reliable D call. TRBV5-7 is annotated as an ORF whose role is uncertain. The CDR3 contains 14 residues. V lost 1 base and J 5 bases, leaving 10 bases between the germline ends. The CDR3 DNA reads as TGTGCCAGCAGCTTGTTAGGCAGCGACAATGAGCAGTTCTTC. Translated: CASSLLGSDNEQFF.

The chain has TRBV19 and TRBJ2-1; D not certain. CDR1 is LNHDA, CDR2 SQIVND, per germline (reference sequence). V lost 4 bases, J lost 6 bases, and 7 bases lay in between. This CDR3 comprises 12 residues. CDR3 sequence reads: CASSNSLNEQFF. The CDR3 coding sequence is TGTGCCAGTAGTAACAGCCTCAATGAGCAGTTCTTC.

A word on this clone: Mismatch with germline at one junction end may stem from a read error. The chain is built from TRBV30 and TRBJ1-1; D unresolved. Germline V gene sequence: CDR1 GTSNPN, CDR2 SVGIG (reference sequence). The length of the CDR3 is 12 residues. CDR3 in amino acids: CARRRTGIGAFF. The CDR3 DNA sequence: TGTGCCCGGAGGAGAACGGGAATAGGAGCTTTCTTT.

This chain connects TRBV27 to TRBJ2-3; D possibly corresponds to TRBD2 (6 bases). This CDR3 has 17 amino acids. The V and J ends lost 2 bases and 3 bases respectively, with 18 bases between them. CDR1 MNHEY and CDR2 SMNVEV come from the germline V gene (reference sequence). This chain's CDR3 is CASSLKPWEEATDTQYF. The CDR3 bases are TGTGCCAGCAGTTTAAAGCCTTGGGAGGAAGCGACAGATACGCAGTATTTT.

This clone was detected only once. The chain couples TRBV16 to TRBJ1-1, with TRBD1 as a possible D gene (5 bases). The germline V and J ends were trimmed by 3 bases and 5 bases, with 7 bases remaining between them. This CDR3 spans 12 amino acids. Germline CDR1 and CDR2: KGHSY and FQNENV. The CDR3 DNA follows: TGTGCCAGCAGCCAGGCAGGGACTGAAGCTTTCTTT. It yields the protein CASSQAGTEAFF. Looking up the rest from reference TRBV16 and TRBJ1-1 gives the full variable domain: GEEVAQTPKHLVRGEGQKAKLYCAPIKGHSYVFWYQQVLKNEFKFLISFQNENVFDETGMPKERFSAKCLPNSPCSLEIQATKLEDSAVYFCASSQAGTEAFFGQGTRLTVV.

The rearrangement uses TRBV5-6 and TRBJ1-2, with 7 bases aligning to TRBD1. The germline CDR1 and CDR2 sequences are SGHDT and YYEEEE. The CDR3 contains 14 residues. Trimming took 3 bases from V and 8 from J; bases not matched to a gene: 10. The CDR3 nucleotides read TGTGCCAGCAGCTGGGACAGATCGGAGGGGGGCTACACCTTC. It is translated as CASSWDRSEGGYTF. The complete variable domain, with remaining parts taken from reference TRBV5-6 and TRBJ1-2, reads DAGVTQSPTHLIKTRGQQVTLRCSPKSGHDTVSWYQQALGQGPQFIFQYYEEEERQRGNFPDRFSGHQFPNYSSELNVNALLLGDSALYLCASSWDRSEGGYTFGSGTRLTVV.

The chain recombines TRBV10-3 with TRBJ2-5, with 9 nucleotides matching TRBD1. The J call is in doubt because the DNA end fits TRBJ2-7 better. The CDR3 loop spans 14 amino acids. Germline-derived CDR1 and CDR2 are ENHRY and SYGVKD. The CDR3: CAIRVTGGTYEQYF. The DNA for the CDR3 is TGTGCCATCAGGGTTACAGGGGGCACCTACGAGCAGTACTTC.

The chain links TRBV4-3 to TRBJ1-1; D might be TRBD1 (6 bases). Germline CDR1 and CDR2: LGHNA and YSLEER. The CDR3 is 15 amino acids. Trimming took 1 base from V and 5 from J, leaving 14 bases between them. The CDR3 sequence: CASSQVRRGGTEAFF. DNA for the CDR3: TGCGCCAGCAGCCAAGTAAGGAGGGGGGGAACTGAAGCTTTCTTT.

This clone came up a few times. The chain couples TRBV5-1 to TRBJ2-7; D is ambiguous. Germline lookup yields CDR1 SGHRS and CDR2 YFSETQ. Between the trimmed V and J ends, which lost 0 bases and 4 bases, there was a span of 11 bases. There are 14 residues in the CDR3. CDR3 DNA: TGCGCCAGCAGCTTGGCCAGGCCCGAGTACGAGCAGTACTTC. It specifies CASSLARPEYEQYF.

This clone showed up just a few times. The chain joins TRBV7-9 to TRBJ1-2; D unclear. The CDR3 sequence is 18 residues long. CDR1 SEHNR and CDR2 FQNEAQ come from the germline V gene (reference sequence). Trimming cost V 1 base and J 0 bases, with 18 bases left between them. The CDR3 sequence is CASSLVSRPDLSNYGYTF. The CDR3, as DNA: TGTGCCAGCAGCTTAGTATCGAGGCCAGACCTCTCTAACTATGGCTACACCTTC.

The chain employs TRBV30 and TRBJ2-7, with 8 bases that match TRBD1. From germline, CDR1 is GTSNPN and CDR2 SVGIG (reference sequence). CDR3 length: 12 amino acids. V lost 3 bases, J lost 9 bases, and 7 bases stayed unmatched. In nucleotides, the CDR3 is TGTGCCTGGAGGAACAGGGGGTCTGGGCAGTACTTC. Translating it yields CAWRNRGSGQYF.

This chain connects TRBV9 to TRBJ2-7, with 10 positions matching TRBD2. J gave up 5 bases and V 4 bases, and 3 bases lay outside the gene matches. CDR3 length: 13 residues. Per germline, CDR1 SGDLS and CDR2 YYNGEE. DNA for the CDR3: TGTGCCAGCAGCCCCGGACTAGCGGACGAGCAGTACTTC. Amino acid sequence: CASSPGLADEQYF.